This is a list of T cell receptor beta chains from one sample in a study of blood T cells in healthy people across ages. In TCRdb, the 5' RACE reads were re-called with MiXCR into one record per CDR3 protein. The table shows some 550,000 distinct CDR3 sequences, with under 55% occurring only once. The sample was blood. The receptor set was obtained from a man at least 80 years old in good health. Both conserved end residues are part of each CDR3. The D gene is left open where the match is weak. For some rows the clone size is stated as once, few or many, or as a class when expanded; others skip it.

TRBJ1-2 | 15 | TRBV6-5 | NA | NA | TGTGCCAGCAGTCCCCGTGACCCTGGAGGAAAGGGCTACACCTTC | CASSPRDPGGKGYTF
TRBJ1-2 | 17 | TRBV7-9 | NA | NA | TGTGCCAGCAGCTTAGCGAAGCCCGAAGCACATATTTATGGCTACACCTTC | CASSLAKPEAHIYGYTF
TRBJ1-6 | 14 | TRBV11-2 | NA | NA | TGTGCCAGCAGCTTAGGAGCCGGTGATTCACCCCTCCACTTT | CASSLGAGDSPLHF
TRBJ2-1 | 15 | TRBV29-1 | TRBD2 | many | TGCAGCGTTCTCCGCGTAGCGGGGGGCTACAATGAGCAGTTCTTC | CSVLRVAGGYNEQFF
TRBJ1-1 | 15 | TRBV7-9 | TRBD1 | few | TGTGCCAGCACGGGACAGGCGAGTTTGAACACTGAAGCTTTCTTT | CASTGQASLNTEAFF
TRBJ2-6 | 15 | TRBV20-1 | NA | NA | TGCAGTGCTAGAGATCCCAGCTCTGGGGCCAACGTCCTGACTTTC | CSARDPSSGANVLTF
TRBJ2-3 | 17 | TRBV25-1 | TRBD2 | NA | TGTGCCAGCAGTGAAACCCTGGGGGGGGTTAGCACAGATACGCAGTATTTT | CASSETLGGVSTDTQYF
TRBJ2-7 | 14 | TRBV28 | NA | few | TGTGCCAGCACTCGCGGAATAGAACGCTACGAGCAGTACTTC | CASTRGIERYEQYF
TRBJ2-1 | 15 | TRBV13 | TRBD2 | NA | TGTGCCAGCAGCGCCCGACTAGCGGCTTACAATGAGCAGTTCTTC | CASSARLAAYNEQFF
TRBJ2-7 | 16 | TRBV6-5 | TRBD1 | many | TGTGCCAGCAGACACACTCCGGGACAGGACGCCTACGAGCAGTACTTC | CASRHTPGQDAYEQYF
TRBJ2-3 | 15 | TRBV20-1 | NA | NA | TGCAGTGCTAGAGGTCTAGCGGAGGGGGCAGATACGCAGTATTTT | CSARGLAEGADTQYF
TRBJ2-3 | 16 | TRBV7-3 | NA | NA | TGTGCCAGCAGCTTAAATGGGGCCAGATCCACAGATACGCAGTATTTT | CASSLNGARSTDTQYF
TRBJ1-1 | 13 | TRBV29-1 | NA | NA | TGCAGCGCCGTGGTGGTCCCGTACACTGAAGCTTTCTTT | CSAVVVPYTEAFF
TRBJ2-7 | 16 | TRBV28 | TRBD1 | once | TGTGCCAGCAGTATTCTTCTTGGGACAGGGACCAACGAGCAGTACTTC | CASSILLGTGTNEQYF
TRBJ2-5 | 11 | TRBV6-2/TRBV6-3 | NA | NA | TGTGCCAGCAGTTCATTTGAGACCCAGTACTTC | CASSSFETQYF
TRBJ2-1 | 14 | TRBV20-1 | NA | NA | TGCAGTGCTAGAGGACCCGACTCCTACAATGAGCAGTTCTTC | CSARGPDSYNEQFF
TRBJ1-1 | 14 | TRBV29-1 | NA | NA | TGCAGCGTCCGCAACTTGAACTTGAACACTGAAGCTTTCTTT | CSVRNLNLNTEAFF
TRBJ2-1 | 15 | TRBV6-5 | TRBD2 | many | TGTGCCAGCAGCACTGGAGCGGGAGTGGGGAATGAGCAGTTCTTC | CASSTGAGVGNEQFF
TRBJ2-5 | 22 | TRBV11-2 | TRBD2 | NA | TGTGCCAGCAGCTTTTGGGGGACTAGCGGGAGTTTAGTGGAACAAAGCCGAGGGACCCAGTACTTC | CASSFWGTSGSLVEQSRGTQYF
TRBJ2-6 | 13 | TRBV29-1 | NA | few | TGCAGCGTTGAAGGAGCCGGGGCCAACGTCCTGACTTTC | CSVEGAGANVLTF
TRBJ2-1 | 17 | TRBV5-1 | NA | NA | TGCGCCAGCAGCTTGTGGGCCCGCCCGGGGCCTGCCAATGAGCAGTTCTTC | CASSLWARPGPANEQFF
TRBJ2-5 | 14 | TRBV20-1 | NA | few | TGCAGTGCTGGAAGGGATGGGGGGCGCGAGACCCAGTACTTC | CSAGRDGGRETQYF
TRBJ1-5 | 16 | TRBV27 | TRBD1 | NA | TGTGCCAGCAGTTTGGGCAGGGGGCGATCGGGACAGCCCCAGCATTTT | CASSLGRGRSGQPQHF
TRBJ2-6 | 16 | TRBV3-1 | NA | NA | TGTGCCAGCAGCCCCCTTTGGAGCTCTGGGGCCAACGTCCTGACTTTC | CASSPLWSSGANVLTF
TRBJ2-1 | 14 | TRBV5-1 | TRBD1 | NA | TGCGCCAGCAGCGTGGACAGGGGTTACAATGAGCAGTTCTTC | CASSVDRGYNEQFF
TRBJ2-3 | 16 | TRBV27 | NA | few | TGTGCCAGCAGTCCCCTCTTCGGGGGAAACACAGATACGCAGTATTTT | CASSPLFGGNTDTQYF
TRBJ2-7 | 14 | TRBV7-2 | NA | few | TGTGCCAGCAGCTTAGAGGCCAGCGTCTACGAGCAGTACTTC | CASSLEASVYEQYF
TRBJ2-1 | 12 | TRBV9 | NA | NA | TGTGCCAGCAGTAGGCGTGACAATGAGCAGTTCTTC | CASSRRDNEQFF
TRBJ2-3 | 14 | TRBV7-2 | NA | NA | TGTACCAGCAGCCCTGGGACACTGGGCAGATCGCAGTATTTT | CTSSPGTLGRSQYF
TRBJ2-5 | 16 | TRBV20-1 | TRBD2 | NA | TGCAGTGCTAGTACTAGCGGGGGGGCATCACGAGAGACCCAGTACTTC | CSASTSGGASRETQYF
TRBJ2-5 | 15 | TRBV4-2 | NA | NA | TGTGCCAGCAGCCAAGGCGCGCCAACGATGGGGATCCAGTACTTC | CASSQGAPTMGIQYF
TRBJ1-2 | 13 | TRBV12-3/TRBV12-4 | TRBD1 | NA | TGTGCCAGCAACGACAGGGGATTTGGTGGCTACACCTTC | CASNDRGFGGYTF
TRBJ2-1 | 16 | TRBV7-2 | NA | NA | TGTGCCAGCAGCTTATGGGCGGGGGCACCTTACAATGAGCAGTTCTTC | CASSLWAGAPYNEQFF
TRBJ2-1 | 13 | TRBV28 | NA | NA | TGTGCCAGCAGTGTAGTCGGGAGCAATGAGCAGTTCTTC | CASSVVGSNEQFF
TRBJ1-4 | 13 | TRBV30 | NA | once | TGTGCCTGGAGTTGGGGGCCTAATGAAAAACTGTTTTTT | CAWSWGPNEKLFF
TRBJ2-7 | 15 | TRBV27 | TRBD1 | few | TGTGCCAGCAGTTCACAGGGGGCGATGTCCTACGAGCAGTACTTC | CASSSQGAMSYEQYF
TRBJ2-3 | 14 | TRBV27 | TRBD2 | NA | TGTGCCAGCAGAGCCGGACTAGCGGCAGATACGCAGTATTTT | CASRAGLAADTQYF
TRBJ2-5 | 13 | TRBV20-1 | NA | NA | TGCAGTGCATCGGCTAGCCCGAGGGAGACCCAGTACTTC | CSASASPRETQYF
TRBJ2-7 | 15 | TRBV20-1 | TRBD1 | NA | TGCAGTGCTAGTCAGGGGGCGTTTCCCTCCTACGAGCAGTACTTC | CSASQGAFPSYEQYF
TRBJ2-3 | 14 | TRBV9 | NA | NA | TGTGCCAGCAGCGTAGCTACCGGGGTTAGTACGCAGTATTTT | CASSVATGVSTQYF
TRBJ2-1 | 15 | TRBV27 | NA | few | TGTGCCAGCAGATCCTTTGCGGTTTCCTACAATGAGCAGTTCTTC | CASRSFAVSYNEQFF
TRBJ1-2 | 13 | TRBV2 | TRBD1 | NA | TGTGCCAGCAGAGCCGGGACAGCGAATGACTACACCTTC | CASRAGTANDYTF
TRBJ2-1 | 13 | TRBV20-1 | NA | NA | TGCAGTGCGCCAGCTCCCGGTGGGAATGAGCAGTTCTTC | CSAPAPGGNEQFF
TRBJ2-5 | 12 | TRBV29-1 | NA | few | TGCAGCGTTCGACCGTACCAAGAGACCCAGTACTTC | CSVRPYQETQYF
TRBJ2-5 | 14 | TRBV18 | NA | NA | TGTGCCAGCTCACCACCCTCTTCCCCAGAGACCCAGTACTTC | CASSPPSSPETQYF
TRBJ2-1 | 13 | TRBV28 | NA | NA | TGTGCCAGCAGTCCGGACCCCGCCCGGTTCCAGTTCTTC | CASSPDPARFQFF
TRBJ1-5 | 14 | TRBV9 | NA | NA | TGTGCCAGCAGCGTATTCGGAGGGAATCAGCCCCAGCATTTT | CASSVFGGNQPQHF
TRBJ2-5 | 12 | TRBV29-1 | NA | NA | TGCAGCGTTGGGCCCTCGGGAGAGACCCAGTACTTC | CSVGPSGETQYF
TRBJ2-1 | 14 | TRBV30 | TRBD2 | NA | TGTGCCTGGAATGGACTAGCGGGAAACAATGAGCAGTTCTTC | CAWNGLAGNNEQFF
TRBJ2-3 | 15 | TRBV28 | NA | few | TGTGCCAGCAACCTGCACGGGAGAGGGACAGATACGCAGTATTTT | CASNLHGRGTDTQYF
TRBJ2-3 | 16 | TRBV20-1 | TRBD2 | NA | TGCAGTGCTAGAGATCGCACTAGCGGGGGGTCCGGTACGCAGTATTTT | CSARDRTSGGSGTQYF
TRBJ1-1 | 14 | TRBV19 | TRBD1 | NA | TGTGCCACCCGGGACAGGGGAATGAACACTGAAGCTTTCTTT | CATRDRGMNTEAFF
TRBJ2-1 | 15 | TRBV20-1 | TRBD2 | few | TGCAGTGCTTCTCTAGGCGGGACTAGCGACGGTGAGCAGTTCTTC | CSASLGGTSDGEQFF
TRBJ2-7 | 15 | TRBV6-5 | TRBD2 | NA | TGTGCCAGCAGTGCCGGACGAGCGGGAGTGGGCGAGCAGTACTTC | CASSAGRAGVGEQYF